This T cell receptor (beta chain) was observed in a study of cytomegalovirus exposure and HLA in healthy donors. The V gene lost 5 bases and the J gene lost 5 bases, with 16 bases spanning the gap. Germline-derived CDR1 and CDR2 are SGHTA and FQGNSA. The CDR3 consists of 14 residues. A word on this clone: Its antigen is not known.

PCR employed 60 Vbeta and 13 Jbeta primers. Here immunoSEQ multiplex PCR was the method, and the copy in TCRdb shows in-frame clones only, minus some. The sample yields over 100,000 clones, approximately 80% seen once. The study, taken as a whole, reports: More clonal expansion characterized HLA-associated TCR beta chains than equally common others in a later analysis. Per a prior analysis, the majority of TCR beta V segments were productive roughly 90% or roughly 30% of the time.

This TCR came from a young woman in good health and CMV-seropositive. Sequenced sample: PBMCs. The V and J genes are TRBV7-2 and TRBJ2-7, with D tentatively TRBD1 (5 bases). CDR3 sequence (DNA): TGTGCCAGCAGCCTTTCTGGCAGGGTGAACGAGCAGTACTTC. Encoded protein: CASSLSGRVNEQYF.